The 9 T cell receptor beta chains below were found in one sample sequenced in a study of blood T cell repertoires in COVID-19. Here immunoSEQ multiplex PCR was the method, and the copy in TCRdb shows in-frame clones only, minus some. There are approximately 97,000 clones in the sample; 90% occur only once, and about 1.7% lies in the top ten. Sequences were obtained from peripheral blood. Receptors were obtained from a man in his sixties with acute or convalescent COVID-19.

V usage is TRBV19 and J usage is TRBJ1-1, with TRBD1 identical over 9 bases. The CDR3 spans 15 residues. J lost 2 bases, V lost 8 bases, and 9 bases had no gene match. Germline CDR1 reads LNHDA; CDR2 reads SQIVND (reference sequence). The CDR3 nucleotides read TGTGCCAGTCGGGACAGGGTGTCGGGAAACACTGAAGCTTTCTTT. It encodes CASRDRVSGNTEAFF.

V and J are TRBV18 and TRBJ1-3; 10 bases line up with TRBD1. The germline V gene has CDR1 KGHSH and CDR2 LQKENI. V lost 2 bases, J lost 3 bases, and 4 bases stayed unmatched. The CDR3 consists of 16 residues. The CDR3 DNA reads as TGTGCCAGCTCACCAGGGGACAGGGGAGTTGGAAACACCATATATTTT. This gives the protein CASSPGDRGVGNTIYF. Complete variable domain (other parts from reference TRBV18 and TRBJ1-3): NAGVMQNPRHLVRRRGQEARLRCSPMKGHSHVYWYRQLPEEGLKFMVYLQKENIIDESGMPKERFSAEFPKEGPSILRIQQVVRGDSAAYFCASSPGDRGVGNTIYFGEGSWLTVV.

This clone was seen a single time. The V and J genes are TRBV10-3 and TRBJ1-2; 9 nucleotides match TRBD1. J lost 1 base, V lost 4 bases, and 4 bases had no gene match. The CDR3 runs to 15 residues. Germline V gene lookup returns CDR1 ENHRY and CDR2 SYGVKD. The DNA of the CDR3 is TGTGCCATCAGTGGGACAGGGGACCTTAACTATGGCTACACCTTC. Protein sequence: CAISGTGDLNYGYTF.

The chain is built from TRBV5-1 and TRBJ1-1, with 8 bases matching TRBD1. The CDR3 loop spans 16 amino acids. Germline CDR1 reads SGHRS; CDR2 reads YFSETQ. V dropped 0 bases and J dropped 0; count of bases not matched to a gene: 4. The CDR3 loop is CASSLGSGGMNTEAFF. The CDR3 DNA follows: TGCGCCAGCAGCTTGGGGTCAGGGGGCATGAACACTGAAGCTTTCTTT.

V is TRBV6-5 and J is TRBJ1-1, with 7 bases lining up with TRBD1. V gave up 0 bases and J gave up 10 bases; unmatched junction bases: 11. This CDR3 has 15 residues. From germline, CDR1 is MNHEY and CDR2 SVGAGI. CDR3 in DNA: TGTGCCAGCAGTTACTCGACAGGGATATTGGTGGGAGCTTTCTTT. Its protein is CASSYSTGILVGAFF.

The J gene is TRBJ2-7, the V gene TRBV3-1 (or the pseudogene TRBV3-2), with D perhaps matching TRBD2 (5 bases). The CDR3 runs 14 residues. The germline CDR1 and CDR2 sequences are LGHDT and YNNKEL (reference sequence). Trimming shortened V by 1 base and J by 1 base, and 8 bases separated the two germline ends. CDR3: CASSQGPGSYEQYV. The CDR3 region has the DNA TGTGCCAGCAGCCAAGGCCCGGGGTCCTACGAGCAGTACGTC.

This clone was recorded a few times. The J gene is TRBJ1-5, the V gene TRBV6-5, with D unresolved. Germline-derived CDR1 and CDR2 are MNHEY and SVGAGI. V was trimmed by 6 bases and J by 0 bases, leaving 12 bases between them. The CDR3 loop spans 15 amino acids. The CDR3 region is CASSRDLYSNQPQHF. The CDR3 bases are TGTGCCAGCAGCCGGGATTTATATAGCAATCAGCCCCAGCATTTT.

This rearrangement joins TRBV30 to TRBJ2-2, with 10 positions matching TRBD1. The germline gives CDR1 GTSNPN, CDR2 SVGIG (reference sequence). This CDR3 has 15 residues. V shed 2 bases and J 3 bases; nucleotides not matched to a gene: 3. CDR3 protein: CAWSSGQGHTGELFF. The CDR3 DNA follows: TGTGCCTGGAGTTCGGGACAGGGGCACACCGGGGAGCTGTTTTTT.

The rearrangement joins TRBV14 to TRBJ1-1, with D perhaps matching TRBD1 (5 bases). Germline CDR1 is SGHDN and CDR2 is FVKESK. Trimming took off 2 bases at V and 5 bases at J, with 12 bases between the two ends. The CDR3 consists of 14 residues. CDR3 sequence: CASSQQGGVTEAFF. CDR3 bases: TGTGCCAGCAGCCAACAGGGCGGGGTTACTGAAGCTTTCTTT.